The table lists the clone carrying this TCR beta chain with a few counts. Its specificity is unknown. This sample was included in a study of T cells after yellow fever vaccination. Study-wide results and limits: Sorted repertoires could include abundant contaminating clonotypes from bulk cells.

Trimming cost V 0 bases and J 0 bases; bases outside gene matches: 3. CDR3 length: 15 residues. CDR1 GTSNPN and CDR2 SVGIG come from the germline V gene (reference sequence). The authors made TCR cDNA by 5'RACE template switching, adding a universal primer site and UMIs. TCRdb re-called the 5' RACE reads through MiXCR, storing one row per CDR3 protein. This table has 250,000 to 300,000 distinct CDR3 sequences, 10% to 15% appearing once. This clonotype was obtained from a man aged 30 to 45 who received the YFV17D yellow fever vaccine. This sequence joins TRBV30 and TRBJ1-1; 8 bases are a match to TRBD1. The sequenced sample was CD4+ T cells sorted from PBMCs, obtained 45 days after the yellow fever booster vaccination. CDR3 in amino acids: CAWSVRTGMNTEAFF. DNA for the CDR3: TGTGCCTGGAGTGTACGGACAGGGATGAACACTGAAGCTTTCTTT.